The clone carrying this TCR beta chain was seen a few times. PCR used 60 Vbeta primers and 13 Jbeta primers. Generated by immunoSEQ multiplex PCR, the TCRdb table keeps only in-frame clones and is missing some. The repertoire consists of roughly 100,000 clones, with roughly three quarters occurring once and the leading ten covering roughly 4%. Germline V lookup: CDR1 SGHTA, CDR2 FQGTGA. This CDR3 has 15 amino acids. V was clipped by 5 bases and J by 2 bases; unmatched bases: 4. This sample was taken from a study of cytomegalovirus exposure and HLA in healthy donors. V is TRBV7-3 and J is TRBJ2-3; 10 nucleotides agree with TRBD1. Material for sequencing was PBMCs. The receptor was derived from a man over 45 in good health and CMV-seropositive. In DNA form, the CDR3 reads TGTGCCAGCAGCCCGACAGGGGGCATCACAGATACGCAGTATTTT. Its protein product is CASSPTGGITDTQYF.